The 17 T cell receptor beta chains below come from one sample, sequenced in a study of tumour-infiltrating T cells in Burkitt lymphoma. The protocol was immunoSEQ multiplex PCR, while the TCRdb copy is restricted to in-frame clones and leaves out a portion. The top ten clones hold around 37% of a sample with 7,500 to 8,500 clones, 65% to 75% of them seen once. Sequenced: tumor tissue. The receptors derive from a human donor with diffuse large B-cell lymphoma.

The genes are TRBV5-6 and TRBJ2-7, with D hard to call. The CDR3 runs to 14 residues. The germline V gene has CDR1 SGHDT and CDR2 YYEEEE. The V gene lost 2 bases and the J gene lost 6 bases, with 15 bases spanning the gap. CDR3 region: CASSFGRVDGEQYF. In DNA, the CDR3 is TGTGCCAGCAGCTTTGGCCGGGTGGATGGCGAGCAGTACTTC. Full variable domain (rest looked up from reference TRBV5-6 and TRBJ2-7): DAGVTQSPTHLIKTRGQQVTLRCSPKSGHDTVSWYQQALGQGPQFIFQYYEEEERQRGNFPDRFSGHQFPNYSSELNVNALLLGDSALYLCASSFGRVDGEQYFGPGTRLTVT.

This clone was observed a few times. The CDR3 sequence is CAISEFQGNYGYTF. In nucleotides, the CDR3 is TGTGCCATCAGTGAATTTCAGGGTAACTATGGCTACACCTTC. The chain has TRBV10-3 and TRBJ1-2; tentatively, D is TRBD1 (5 bases). This CDR3 has 14 residues. Trimming left V 3 bases short and J 1 base short, with 9 bases between. The germline V gene encodes CDR1 ENHRY and CDR2 SYGVKD.

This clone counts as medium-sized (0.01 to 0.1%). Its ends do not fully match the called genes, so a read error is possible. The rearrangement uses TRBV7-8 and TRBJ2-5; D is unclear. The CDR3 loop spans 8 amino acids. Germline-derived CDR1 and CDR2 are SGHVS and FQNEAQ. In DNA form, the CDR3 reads TGTGCCAGCAGCCCCAACGACTTC. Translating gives CASSPNDF.

In DNA form, the CDR3 reads TGTGCCAGCAGCGTAACGGGTGCAGGGTCCCAGCATTTT. Protein: CASSVTGAGSQHF. The chain combines TRBV9 with TRBJ1-5, with D perhaps matching TRBD1 (5 bases). Trimming took 1 base from V and 11 from J, leaving 13 bases between them. The CDR3 loop spans 13 amino acids. Germline CDR1 and CDR2: SGDLS and YYNGEE.

CDR3 coding DNA: TGCGCCAGCAGTGAGTGGGAAACCAGCACAGATACGCAGTATTTT. Amino acid sequence: CASSEWETSTDTQYF. The chain links TRBV10-1 to TRBJ2-3; D remains unclear. CDR1 and CDR2 (germline): WNHNN, SYGVQD (reference sequence). The CDR3 consists of 15 residues. V was pared by 1 base and J by 0 bases, with 8 bases between.

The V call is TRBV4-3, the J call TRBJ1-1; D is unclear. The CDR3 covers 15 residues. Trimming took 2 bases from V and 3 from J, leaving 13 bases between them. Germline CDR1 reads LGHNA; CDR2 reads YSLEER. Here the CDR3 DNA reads TGCGCCAGCAGCCAAAATAAGGCCCGGGACACTGAAGCTTTCTTT. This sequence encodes CASSQNKARDTEAFF.

The CDR3: CASSFPGTGVYGYTF. The CDR3 DNA reads TGTGCCAGCAGCTTCCCCGGGACAGGGGTCTATGGCTACACCTTC. The rearrangement joins TRBV11-2 to TRBJ1-2; 10 bases line up with TRBD1. V lost 3 bases, J lost 4 bases, and 5 bases stayed unmatched. Germline V CDR1 and CDR2: SGHAT, FQNNGV. CDR3 size: 15 residues.

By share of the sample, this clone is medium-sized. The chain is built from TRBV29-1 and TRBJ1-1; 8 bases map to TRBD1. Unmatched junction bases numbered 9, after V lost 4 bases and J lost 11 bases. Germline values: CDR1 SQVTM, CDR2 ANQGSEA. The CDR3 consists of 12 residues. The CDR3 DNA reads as TGCAGCGTTGTGAGAACAGGGGGAAAGGCTTTCTTT. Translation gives CSVVRTGGKAFF.

Here the CDR3 reads CASSLAVDTQYF. CDR3 bases: TGTGCCAGCAGCTTGGCGGTGGATACGCAGTATTTT. The J gene is TRBJ2-3, the V gene TRBV5-6; D unresolved. Trimming removed 0 bases at V and 6 bases at J, with 5 bases between. CDR1 SGHDT and CDR2 YYEEEE come from the germline V gene. The CDR3 has 12 residues. Using reference TRBV5-6 and TRBJ2-3 for the parts outside the CDR3, the full variable domain is DAGVTQSPTHLIKTRGQQVTLRCSPKSGHDTVSWYQQALGQGPQFIFQYYEEEERQRGNFPDRFSGHQFPNYSSELNVNALLLGDSALYLCASSLAVDTQYFGPGTRLTVL.

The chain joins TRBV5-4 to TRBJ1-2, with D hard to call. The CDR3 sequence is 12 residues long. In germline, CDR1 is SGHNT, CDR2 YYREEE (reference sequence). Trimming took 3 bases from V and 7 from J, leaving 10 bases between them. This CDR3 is CASSYGNIGYTF. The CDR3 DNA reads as TGTGCCAGCAGCTACGGTAACATTGGCTACACCTTC. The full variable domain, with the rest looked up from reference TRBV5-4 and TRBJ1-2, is ETGVTQSPTHLIKTRGQQVTLRCSSQSGHNTVSWYQQALGQGPQFIFQYYREEENGRGNFPPRFSGLQFPNYSSELNVNALELDDSALYLCASSYGNIGYTFGSGTRLTVV.

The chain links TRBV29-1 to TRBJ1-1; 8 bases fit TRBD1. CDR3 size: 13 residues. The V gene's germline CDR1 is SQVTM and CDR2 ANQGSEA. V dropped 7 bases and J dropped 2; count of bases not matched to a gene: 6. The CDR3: CSAGQGQNTEAFF. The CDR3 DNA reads TGCAGCGCCGGACAGGGCCAAAACACTGAAGCTTTCTTT.

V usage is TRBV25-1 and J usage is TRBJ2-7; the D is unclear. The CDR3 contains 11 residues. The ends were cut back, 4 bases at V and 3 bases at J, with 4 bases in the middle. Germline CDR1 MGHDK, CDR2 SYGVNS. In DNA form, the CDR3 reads TGTGCCAGCAGTGCCTACTACGAGCAGTACTTC. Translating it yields CASSAYYEQYF.

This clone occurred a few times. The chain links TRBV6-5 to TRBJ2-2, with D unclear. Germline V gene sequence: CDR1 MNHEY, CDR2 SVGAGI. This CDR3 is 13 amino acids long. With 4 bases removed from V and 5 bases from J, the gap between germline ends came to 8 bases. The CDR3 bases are TGTGCCAGCAGTTCCTTGGGGACCGGGGAGCTGTTTTTT. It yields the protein CASSSLGTGELFF.

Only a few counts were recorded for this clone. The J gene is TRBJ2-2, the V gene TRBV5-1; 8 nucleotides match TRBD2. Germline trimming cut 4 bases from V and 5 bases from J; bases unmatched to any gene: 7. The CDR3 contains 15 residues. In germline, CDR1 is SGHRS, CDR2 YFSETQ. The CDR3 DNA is TGCGCCAGCAGCAATCCGGGACTAGAGACCGGGGAGCTGTTTTTT. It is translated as CASSNPGLETGELFF.

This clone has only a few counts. The CDR3 bases are TGCGCCAGCAGCTTGGATGGCGGTGGGGCTGGCTACACCTTC. Translated: CASSLDGGGAGYTF. V gene TRBV5-1 combines with J gene TRBJ1-2; D possibly corresponds to TRBD1 (5 bases). Trimming took off 0 bases at V and 7 bases at J, with 13 bases between the two ends. The CDR3 extends over 14 amino acids. The V gene's germline CDR1 is SGHRS and CDR2 YFSETQ.

The DNA of the CDR3 is TGTGCCAGCAGGCAGGGCAATCAGCCCCAGCATTTT. Translating gives CASRQGNQPQHF. This chain links TRBV25-1 with TRBJ1-5; the D is unclear. The CDR3 loop spans 12 amino acids. CDR1 MGHDK and CDR2 SYGVNS come from the germline V gene. V was clipped by 6 bases and J by 2 bases, with 5 bases between them.

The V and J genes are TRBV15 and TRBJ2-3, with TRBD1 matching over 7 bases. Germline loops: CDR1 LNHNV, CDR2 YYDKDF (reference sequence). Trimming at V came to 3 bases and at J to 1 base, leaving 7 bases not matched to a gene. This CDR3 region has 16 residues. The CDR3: CATSRDRQGGTDTQYF. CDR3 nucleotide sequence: TGTGCCACCAGCAGGGATCGACAGGGCGGCACAGATACGCAGTATTTT.